The subject of this entry is one T cell receptor beta chain. This record comes from a study of blood T cell repertoires in COVID-19. The protocol was immunoSEQ multiplex PCR, while the TCRdb copy is restricted to in-frame clones and leaves out a portion. Among approximately 28,000 clones listed, just under 95% were seen once. The germline V and J ends were trimmed by 1 base and 9 bases, with 10 bases remaining between them. Germline assignment: CDR1 LGHDT and CDR2 YNNKEL (reference sequence). There are 13 residues in the CDR3. Seattle's enrolled individuals joined amid active infection and were then monitored longitudinally.

The chain recombines TRBV3-1 (or the pseudogene TRBV3-2) with TRBJ2-1; a possible D gene is TRBD2 (6 bases). The sequenced sample consisted of peripheral blood. The origin of this receptor is a woman between 65 and 79 years old with COVID-19, enrolled during active disease. DNA for the CDR3: TGTGCCAGCAGCCAAGTCCGGGGGAGTGAGCAGTTCTTC. Amino acid sequence: CASSQVRGSEQFF.